This record looks at one TCR beta chain sequence and its context. Its target is not known. The entry originates in a study of breast tumors, draining lymph nodes, adjacent tissues. Regarding the study as a whole: Compared with lymph nodes, tumors were less diverse; compared with nontumor tissue, more.

This CDR3 is built from 15 residues. Germline CDR1 reads SGHDT; CDR2 reads YYEEEE. Trimming pared 0 bases from V and 6 bases from J, leaving 13 bases between. TCRdb used MiXCR to reprocess the multiplex PCR reads, holding one entry per CDR3 protein. The repertoire holds 85,000 to 120,000 distinct CDR3 sequences, roughly 29% seen once, with approximately 5.4% in the top ten. Breast cancer patients provided tissue from their axillary draining lymph nodes. The source material was axillary lymph node tissue. The genes are TRBV5-6 and TRBJ1-5; D might be TRBD1 (5 bases). The sequence was collected from a female donor with breast cancer. Some clones in this sample may be carry-over from other donors' samples. CDR3 sequence reads: CASSLGRAGGQPQHF. CDR3 sequence (DNA): TGTGCCAGCAGCTTGGGGAGGGCCGGGGGTCAGCCCCAGCATTTT.